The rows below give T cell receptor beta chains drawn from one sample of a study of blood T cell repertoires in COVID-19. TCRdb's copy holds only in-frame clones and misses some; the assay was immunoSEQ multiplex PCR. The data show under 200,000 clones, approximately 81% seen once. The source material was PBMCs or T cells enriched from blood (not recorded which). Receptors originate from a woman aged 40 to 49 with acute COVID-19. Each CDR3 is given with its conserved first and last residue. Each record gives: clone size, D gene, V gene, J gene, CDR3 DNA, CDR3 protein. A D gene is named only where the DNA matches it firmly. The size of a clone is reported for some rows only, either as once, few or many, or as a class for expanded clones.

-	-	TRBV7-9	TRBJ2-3	TGTGCCAGCAGCTACCCCAGCCAACTAGGGTCCAGCACAGATACGCAGTATTTT	CASSYPSQLGSSTDTQYF
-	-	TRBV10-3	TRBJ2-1	TGTGCCATCAGGCGCCGAGGAGGGGGGGAGGGCCACAATGAGCAGTTCTTC	CAIRRRGGGEGHNEQFF
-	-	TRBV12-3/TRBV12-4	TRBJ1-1	TGTGCCAGCACCCCTCCTGACAGGCCTCCAGCTTTCTTT	CASTPPDRPPAFF
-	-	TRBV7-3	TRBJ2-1	TGTGCCAGCAGCTTAAACGGGTACAAATACAATGAGCAGTTCTTC	CASSLNGYKYNEQFF
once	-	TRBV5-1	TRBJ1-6	TGCGCCAGCAGCTTGGGGCAGGGTAATTCACCCCTCCACTTT	CASSLGQGNSPLHF
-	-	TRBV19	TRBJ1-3	TGTGCCAGTAGTATCGTCAGGGCATTTGGAAACACCATATATTTT	CASSIVRAFGNTIYF
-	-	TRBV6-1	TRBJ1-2	TGTGCCAGCAGTGAAGCGCACAGTTCCCTCTATGGCTACACCTTC	CASSEAHSSLYGYTF
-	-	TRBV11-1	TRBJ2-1	TGTGCCAGCAGCTTCCTTGGGCCCGGCAATGAGCAGTTCTTC	CASSFLGPGNEQFF
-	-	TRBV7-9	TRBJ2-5	TGTGCCAGCAGCACTAGTGGAGAGACCCAGTACTTC	CASSTSGETQYF
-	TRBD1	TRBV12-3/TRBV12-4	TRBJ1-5	TGTGCCAGCAGGCCTACTCGGGACAGCCTTGCCCATTTT	CASRPTRDSLAHF
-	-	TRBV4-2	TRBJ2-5	TGTGCCAGCAGCCCACCTTCAAGCCCCCAATCGGAGACCCAGTACTTC	CASSPPSSPQSETQYF
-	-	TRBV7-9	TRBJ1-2	TGTGCCAGCAGCTTGGACACCATAAAGGGTCTTGATGGCTACACCTTC	CASSLDTIKGLDGYTF
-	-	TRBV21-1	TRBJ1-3	TGTGCCAGCAGCAAAGGAGCAGGGACAAACTCTGGAAACACCATATATTTT	CASSKGAGTNSGNTIYF
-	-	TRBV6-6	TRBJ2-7	TGTGCCAGCAGTTTGTACTCGGGATCTTCCTACGAGCAGTACTTC	CASSLYSGSSYEQYF
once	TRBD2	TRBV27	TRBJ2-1	TGTGCCAGCAGGGGACTAGCGGGAGCCAATGAGCAGTTCTTC	CASRGLAGANEQFF
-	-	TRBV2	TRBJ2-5	TGTGCCAGCAATCCCGAAGGAGGAGCGAGGGAGACCCAGTACTTC	CASNPEGGARETQYF